The next 26 T cell receptor beta chains were all read from a single sample in a study of T cell responses to AZD1222 COVID-19 vaccine. Sequencing was performed with immunoSEQ multiplex PCR; in TCRdb, only in-frame clones are kept and a portion is missing. This sample has 110,000 to 150,000 clones, with 90% to 95% found just once. The sequenced sample was peripheral blood, obtained on day 0 of AZD1222 vaccination. The receptors shown here come from an adult in good health.

The J gene is TRBJ2-5, the V gene TRBV2; the D gene could be TRBD1 or TRBD2 (5 bases each). Germline CDR1 is SNHLY and CDR2 is FYNNEI. Trimming cost V 6 bases and J 3 bases, with 14 bases left between them. The length of the CDR3 is 14 residues. The CDR3 DNA reads as TGTGCCAGCAGACCCTTTCAGGGAGAAGAGACCCAGTACTTC. As protein: CASRPFQGEETQYF.

The V and J genes are TRBV7-2 and TRBJ2-7; D may match TRBD1 or TRBD2 (6 bases each). Trimming pared 4 bases from V and 6 bases from J, leaving 16 bases between. Per germline, CDR1 SGHTA and CDR2 FQGNSA. The CDR3 covers 14 residues. CDR3 coding DNA: TGTGCCAGCAGCTCGACAGGTGGAGCGGGCGAGCAGTACTTC. This codes for CASSSTGGAGEQYF.

The CDR3 protein is CASTALWGYNEQFF. The CDR3 DNA reads TGCGCCAGCACCGCCCTATGGGGGTACAATGAGCAGTTCTTC. The chain uses TRBV4-1 and TRBJ2-1, with D perhaps matching TRBD1 or TRBD2 (5 bases each). The CDR3 length is 14 residues. Trimming shortened V by 7 bases and J by 4 bases, and 14 bases separated the two germline ends. Germline CDR1 and CDR2: MGHRA and YSYEKL.

The gene calls are TRBV19 and TRBJ1-5, with TRBD1 matching over 9 bases. CDR1 LNHDA and CDR2 SQIVND come from the germline V gene (reference sequence). V shed 7 bases and J 5 bases; nucleotides not matched to a gene: 9. The CDR3 has 15 amino acids. CDR3 coding DNA: TGTGCCAGTACCGGGGGACAGGGATGGTATCAGCCCCAGCATTTT. Protein: CASTGGQGWYQPQHF.

The chain combines TRBV7-5 with TRBJ1-5. TRBV7-5 is flagged as a pseudogene. The CDR3 runs to 14 residues. The CDR3, as DNA: TGTGCCAACCCCCCAACCGGGAGCAATCAGCCCCAGCATTTT. Protein product: CANPPTGSNQPQHF.

The chain recombines TRBV18 with TRBJ1-4; D not certain. The CDR3 totals 16 residues. V was pared by 2 bases and J by 4 bases, with 14 bases between. Germline V gives CDR1 KGHSH, CDR2 LQKENI. CDR3 sequence: CASSPFTQDGNEKLFF. CDR3 DNA sequence: TGTGCCAGCTCACCATTTACCCAAGACGGTAATGAAAAACTGTTTTTT.

The genes are TRBV28 and TRBJ2-1, with D possibly matching TRBD1 (6 bases). The V end was cut by 6 bases, the J end by 8 bases, with 17 bases between. The CDR3 runs to 14 residues. Germline CDR1 and CDR2: MDHEN and SYDVKM. In DNA, the CDR3 is TGTGCCAGCAGGGTCGAGACAGGTAACTATGAGCAGTTCTTC. It yields the protein CASRVETGNYEQFF.

The chain carries TRBV7-8 and TRBJ1-3; maybe TRBD1 (6 bases). V was pared by 5 bases and J by 4 bases, with 15 bases between. This CDR3 has 15 residues. The germline V gene encodes CDR1 SGHVS and CDR2 FQNEAQ. The CDR3 region is CASSGGALWGNTIYF. The CDR3, as DNA: TGTGCCAGCAGCGGGGGGGCGTTGTGGGGAAACACCATATATTTT. Variable domain in full (rest from reference TRBV7-8 and TRBJ1-3): GAGVSQSPRYKVAKRGQDVALRCDPISGHVSLFWYQQALGQGPEFLTYFQNEAQLDKSGLPSDRFFAERPEGSVSTLKIQRTQQEDSAVYLCASSGGALWGNTIYFGEGSWLTVV.

The rearrangement joins TRBV27 to TRBJ1-4; D unresolved. The CDR3 runs to 11 residues. V gave up 4 bases and J gave up 5 bases, with 2 bases separating them. The germline V gene has CDR1 MNHEY and CDR2 SMNVEV (reference sequence). CDR3 loop: CASSSNEKLFF. CDR3 coding DNA: TGTGCCAGCAGTTCGAATGAAAAACTGTTTTTT.

The chain couples TRBV7-8 to TRBJ2-3, with unresolved D. Trimming cost V 3 bases and J 2 bases, with 24 bases left between them. Germline V gene data show CDR1 as SGHVS and CDR2 as FQNEAQ. This CDR3 region has 19 residues. The CDR3 DNA reads TGTGCCAGCAGCTTCAAGGGTTTTGGTTTGGAGAAGTTCACAGATACGCAGTATTTT. Encoded protein: CASSFKGFGLEKFTDTQYF.

The genes are TRBV10-3 and TRBJ2-1; 12 bases map to TRBD2. Per the germline V gene, CDR1 is ENHRY and CDR2 is SYGVKD. The CDR3 extends over 17 amino acids. The ends lost 4 bases at V and 4 bases at J; junction bases unmatched: 8. The DNA of the CDR3 is TGTGCCATCAGTGGGGCTAGCGGGGGGGCTCAGTACAATGAGCAGTTCTTC. Translation gives CAISGASGGAQYNEQFF.

This chain connects TRBV19 to TRBJ2-3; 7 bases are shared with TRBD2. The CDR3 covers 15 residues. V was clipped by 1 base and J by 0 bases; unmatched bases: 1. Germline loops: CDR1 LNHDA, CDR2 SQIVND (reference sequence). The CDR3 reads CASSIAGGSTDTQYF. The CDR3 bases are TGTGCCAGTAGTATAGCGGGGGGAAGCACAGATACGCAGTATTTT.

This clone has a single count. This chain uses TRBV2 with TRBJ1-1; D unclear. The germline CDR1 and CDR2 sequences are SNHLY and FYNNEI. The length of the CDR3 is 13 residues. Trimming took off 6 bases at V and 1 base at J, with 9 bases between the two ends. The CDR3 DNA reads TGTGCCAGCAGATTATCTCCGAACACTGAAGCTTTCTTT. Translation gives CASRLSPNTEAFF.

The rearrangement joins TRBV19 to TRBJ2-3; 7 bases line up with TRBD1. Trimming removed 4 bases from V and 6 bases from J; junction bases left unmatched: 7. Germline lookup yields CDR1 LNHDA and CDR2 SQIVND (reference sequence). The CDR3 sequence is 14 residues long. The DNA of the CDR3 is TGTGCCAGTAGTAGACAGGGTTTAATTGATACGCAGTATTTT. Translation: CASSRQGLIDTQYF.

This chain joins TRBV19 and TRBJ2-3; D unresolved. Trimming left V 4 bases short and J 2 bases short, with 7 bases between. Germline CDR1 LNHDA, CDR2 SQIVND (reference sequence). This CDR3 is 13 amino acids long. Here the CDR3 DNA reads TGTGCCAGTAGTAACCGACCCACAGATACGCAGTATTTT. This translates into CASSNRPTDTQYF.

The V and J genes are TRBV9 and TRBJ2-3; D perhaps matches TRBD1 (6 bases). Germline V lookup: CDR1 SGDLS, CDR2 YYNGEE. V lost 4 bases to trimming and J lost 2 bases, with 8 bases between them. CDR3 size: 13 residues. For the CDR3, the DNA is TGTGCCAGCAGCCCAGGGGTCACAGATACGCAGTATTTT. Translated: CASSPGVTDTQYF.

This sequence joins TRBV19 and TRBJ1-5; a weak D match, TRBD1 (5 bases). V dropped 9 bases and J dropped 0 bases, with 12 bases sitting between them. CDR3 size: 14 residues. Germline values: CDR1 LNHDA, CDR2 SQIVND (reference sequence). CDR3 coding DNA: TGTGCCAGCAGGGAGGAAGGTAGCAATCAGCCCCAGCATTTT. Amino acid sequence: CASREEGSNQPQHF.

The chain links TRBV6-6 to TRBJ2-1; 10 bases align to TRBD1. V lost 5 bases to trimming and J lost 5 bases; unmatched junction nucleotides: 12. This CDR3 is 17 amino acids long. Germline V gene lookup returns CDR1 MNHNY and CDR2 SVGAGI (reference sequence). As DNA, the CDR3 is TGTGCCAGCAGTCTCCAAGCCGGGACAGGGGAAGACAATGAGCAGTTCTTC. It codes for CASSLQAGTGEDNEQFF.

The V and J genes are TRBV4-1 and TRBJ2-7; D perhaps matches TRBD2 (5 bases). The CDR3 totals 16 residues. V lost 4 bases to trimming and J lost 2 bases, with 18 bases between them. The germline V gene has CDR1 MGHRA and CDR2 YSYEKL. CDR3 residues: CASSPLISVVTYEQYF. CDR3 DNA: TGCGCCAGCAGCCCCCTTATTAGCGTCGTCACCTACGAGCAGTACTTC.

The chain joins TRBV6-2 or TRBV6-3 to TRBJ1-1; 8 nucleotides line up with TRBD1. V lost 2 bases, J lost 3 bases, and 2 bases stayed unmatched. Germline V gene lookup returns CDR1 MNHEY and CDR2 SVGEGT. There are 14 residues in the CDR3. CDR3 nucleotide sequence: TGTGCCAGCAGTTACAACAGGGGGGACACTGAAGCTTTCTTT. Translating gives CASSYNRGDTEAFF.

The chain couples TRBV2 to TRBJ2-5; 7 nucleotides align to TRBD1. Germline V gene lookup returns CDR1 SNHLY and CDR2 FYNNEI. The junction had 0 bases not matched to a gene; V was cut back by 4 bases and J by 1 base. CDR3 size: 13 residues. The CDR3 sequence is CASSGQGQETQYF. DNA of the CDR3: TGTGCCAGCAGTGGACAGGGCCAAGAGACCCAGTACTTC.

This chain joins TRBV7-9 and TRBJ1-1; the D is unclear. Trimming left V 0 bases short and J 3 bases short, with 8 bases between. Germline V gene lookup returns CDR1 SEHNR and CDR2 FQNEAQ (reference sequence). The CDR3 runs 14 residues. This chain's CDR3 is CASSLAVGYTEAFF. The CDR3 region has the DNA TGTGCCAGCAGCTTAGCGGTAGGGTACACTGAAGCTTTCTTT.

This clone occurred once. The V and J genes are TRBV25-1 and TRBJ1-6, with D possibly matching TRBD1 (6 bases). Germline values: CDR1 MGHDK, CDR2 SYGVNS. The CDR3 is 13 amino acids. Trimming shortened V by 10 bases and J by 7 bases, and 14 bases separated the two germline ends. The CDR3 sequence: CATEDSVNSPLHF. DNA of the CDR3: TGTGCCACCGAGGACAGTGTAAATTCACCCCTCCACTTT.

The J gene is TRBJ2-7, the V gene TRBV5-1; 8 nucleotides align to TRBD2. Trimming at V came to 4 bases and at J to 0 bases, leaving 12 bases not matched to a gene. The CDR3 has 17 residues. Germline assignment: CDR1 SGHRS and CDR2 YFSETQ. In DNA form, the CDR3 reads TGCGCCAGCAGCCCACGGGAGGGTGCAGGGAGCTCCTACGAGCAGTACTTC. It specifies CASSPREGAGSSYEQYF.

The chain carries TRBV11-2 and TRBJ1-5, with D unresolved. Germline-derived CDR1 and CDR2 are SGHAT and FQNNGV. Trimming removed 4 bases from V and 1 base from J, with 11 bases in between. There are 15 residues in the CDR3. Here the CDR3 DNA reads TGTGCCAGCAGCTCGTCCTCGATAAGCAATCAGCCCCAGCATTTT. Its protein is CASSSSSISNQPQHF.

V is TRBV19 and J is TRBJ1-6; D may be TRBD1 (5 bases). CDR1 and CDR2 (germline): LNHDA, SQIVND (reference sequence). V dropped 3 bases and J dropped 7 bases, with 16 bases sitting between them. The CDR3 extends over 16 amino acids. Here the CDR3 DNA reads TGTGCCAGTAGTATTGTTAACACGAGGGGAAATTCACCCCTCCACTTT. It encodes CASSIVNTRGNSPLHF.